Following are 23 T cell receptor beta chains from one sample sequenced in a study of blood T cell repertoires in COVID-19. The table came from immunoSEQ multiplex PCR; TCRdb's copy has only in-frame clones and leaves some out. The sample records roughly 250,000 clones, around 90% being singletons. The sample consisted of PBMCs or T cells enriched from blood (not recorded which). Receptors originate from a woman between 25 and 40 years old with acute COVID-19.

The chain links TRBV18 to TRBJ2-2; TRBD1 matches at 9 bases. Germline lookup yields CDR1 KGHSH and CDR2 LQKENI. V was clipped by 5 bases and J by 2 bases; unmatched bases: 12. The CDR3 contains 18 residues. The CDR3 loop reads CASSGFTGTGTNTGELFF. CDR3 nucleotides: TGTGCCAGCTCAGGTTTTACCGGGACAGGGACCAACACCGGGGAGCTGTTTTTT.

The V call is TRBV6-5, the J call TRBJ1-3; maybe TRBD1 (6 bases). The length of the CDR3 is 15 residues. Trimming cost V 6 bases and J 4 bases, with 16 bases left between them. Germline CDR1 and CDR2: MNHEY and SVGAGI. Here the CDR3 reads CASSPLGTPGNTIYF. Here the CDR3 DNA reads TGTGCCAGCAGCCCCTTGGGGACACCCGGAAACACCATATATTTT.

The chain recombines TRBV19 with TRBJ2-3; maybe TRBD2 (6 bases). Germline V gives CDR1 LNHDA, CDR2 SQIVND (reference sequence). There are 16 residues in the CDR3. V lost 9 bases, J lost 2 bases, and 21 bases lay in between. The CDR3 bases are TGTGCCAGCCATAAAATGGGGGGACGGACCACAGATACGCAGTATTTT. Translated: CASHKMGGRTTDTQYF.

This chain joins TRBV7-6 and TRBJ1-3; TRBD1 matches 9 bases. This CDR3 spans 15 amino acids. V was clipped by 5 bases and J by 4 bases; unmatched bases: 6. Germline loops: CDR1 SGHVS, CDR2 FNYEAQ. The CDR3, as DNA: TGTGCCAGCAGCAAGGGACAGGGACCGGGAAACACCATATATTTT. Encoded protein: CASSKGQGPGNTIYF.

The chain recombines TRBV7-2 with TRBJ2-1; 8 bases line up with TRBD2. The CDR3 is made up of 17 amino acids. J lost 7 bases, V lost 7 bases, and 18 bases had no gene match. CDR1 is SGHTA, CDR2 FQGNSA, per germline. The chain's CDR3 is CASNLGGGRIPENEQFF. CDR3 coding DNA: TGTGCCAGCAACCTCGGGGGGGGGAGAATTCCTGAAAATGAGCAGTTCTTC.

This clone was seen a handful of times. This rearrangement joins TRBV2 to TRBJ1-5; no clear D gene. The germline gives CDR1 SNHLY, CDR2 FYNNEI. The CDR3 is made up of 15 amino acids. V lost 6 bases and J lost 0, with 12 bases in between. This chain's CDR3 is CASSAIGDSNQPQHF. The DNA for the CDR3 is TGTGCCAGCAGCGCGATCGGGGATAGCAATCAGCCCCAGCATTTT.

The chain's CDR3 is CASRAGQGDSPLHF. The CDR3 DNA reads as TGTGCCAGCAGGGCGGGACAGGGAGATTCACCCCTCCACTTT. The chain recombines TRBV6-5 with TRBJ1-6; 9 positions match TRBD1. Trimming cost V 6 bases and J 8 bases; bases outside gene matches: 5. Germline loops: CDR1 MNHEY, CDR2 SVGAGI. The CDR3 is made up of 14 amino acids.

The chain links TRBV4-1 to TRBJ2-3, with 8 bases fitting TRBD2. The CDR3 runs 17 residues. Germline CDR1 and CDR2: MGHRA and YSYEKL. J was trimmed by 2 bases and V by 0 bases; bases with no gene match: 7. In nucleotides, the CDR3 is TGCGCCAGCAGCCAAGATTTCGGGGGGGGATACACAGATACGCAGTATTTT. Its protein is CASSQDFGGGYTDTQYF.

The gene calls are TRBV3-1 (or the pseudogene TRBV3-2) and TRBJ1-6; 8 bases are a match to TRBD1. Germline CDR1 LGHDT, CDR2 YNNKEL (reference sequence). This CDR3 contains 15 residues. J was trimmed by 8 bases and V by 0 bases; bases with no gene match: 3. The CDR3 DNA is TGTGCCAGCAGCCAAGATTCAGGGGGCGATTCACCCCTCCACTTT. This gives the protein CASSQDSGGDSPLHF.

The V gene is TRBV5-3, the J gene TRBJ1-1; TRBD1 aligns across 7 bases. TRBV5-3 is an ORF, and what it does is uncertain. The CDR3 is made up of 14 amino acids. The V gene end was trimmed by 3 bases and the J gene end by 8 bases; junction bases not matched to a gene: 10. CDR3 residues: CARSSKTGTAEAFF. The CDR3 bases are TGTGCCAGAAGCTCCAAAACCGGGACAGCCGAAGCTTTCTTT.

The chain recombines TRBV19 with TRBJ1-2; D is undetermined. The V gene lost 3 bases and the J gene lost 0 bases, with 5 bases spanning the gap. Germline loops: CDR1 LNHDA, CDR2 SQIVND (reference sequence). This CDR3 is built from 13 residues. The CDR3 DNA is TGTGCCAGTAGTATCGGTGCTAACTATGGCTACACCTTC. It specifies CASSIGANYGYTF.

The chain joins TRBV18 to TRBJ1-1; D possibly corresponds to TRBD1 (6 bases). From germline, CDR1 is KGHSH and CDR2 LQKENI. V lost 3 bases and J lost 1, with 9 bases in between. This CDR3 spans 14 amino acids. CDR3 nucleotide sequence: TGTGCCAGCTCACCCCGGACAGCGAACACTGAAGCTTTCTTT. Translation gives CASSPRTANTEAFF.

J is TRBJ1-2 and V is TRBV21-1; TRBD1 is taken as the D call from the table, unchecked against the DNA. TRBV21-1 is annotated as a pseudogene. The CDR3 loop spans 14 amino acids. This chain's CDR3 is CASRERQGAYGYTF. DNA of the CDR3: TGTGCCAGCAGAGAGAGACAGGGTGCCTATGGCTACACCTTC.

The V gene is TRBV5-6, the J gene TRBJ2-5, with 9 bases fitting TRBD2. Germline CDR1 is SGHDT and CDR2 is YYEEEE. V shed 0 bases, J shed 3 bases, and the junction held 9 bases outside the gene matches. The CDR3 is 17 residues long. The CDR3 sequence is CASSLARGASGKETQYF. The CDR3 DNA reads as TGTGCCAGCAGCTTGGCCCGAGGGGCTAGCGGGAAAGAGACCCAGTACTTC.

The rearrangement joins TRBV14 to TRBJ1-1, with D perhaps matching TRBD1 (6 bases). Per germline, CDR1 SGHDN and CDR2 FVKESK. V lost 2 bases and J lost 6, with 16 bases in between. The CDR3 consists of 15 residues. In DNA, the CDR3 is TGTGCCAGCAGCCAACCCCAGGGGCGCGAAGCTGAAGCTTTCTTT. The encoded protein is CASSQPQGREAEAFF.

There are many counts of this clone. This chain uses TRBV6-4 with TRBJ2-3; 8 bases line up with TRBD2. CDR1 and CDR2 (germline): MRHNA, SNTAGT. This CDR3 has 15 residues. After removal of 3 bases from V and 4 bases from J, the junction contained 6 bases not matched to a gene. The CDR3 loop reads CASSEVGGRSDTQYF. CDR3 in DNA: TGTGCCAGCAGTGAAGTCGGCGGGAGGTCAGATACGCAGTATTTT.

The chain recombines TRBV7-2 with TRBJ1-3; perhaps TRBD1 as D (5 bases). CDR1 SGHTA and CDR2 FQGNSA come from the germline V gene. Trimming shortened V by 5 bases and J by 2 bases, and 13 bases separated the two germline ends. The CDR3 contains 15 residues. Here the CDR3 reads CASSPGGGTGNTIYF. The CDR3 DNA follows: TGTGCCAGCAGCCCAGGCGGGGGGACTGGAAACACCATATATTTT.

DNA for the CDR3: TGCGCCAGCAGCCTCAACTACGGTTTTGGCGCAGATACGCAGTATTTT. The encoded protein is CASSLNYGFGADTQYF. The chain joins TRBV4-3 to TRBJ2-3; D is unclear. The V and J ends lost 4 bases and 4 bases respectively, with 18 bases between them. The CDR3 spans 16 residues. In germline, CDR1 is LGHNA, CDR2 YSLEER.

The V and J genes are TRBV9 and TRBJ2-7, with 9 positions matching TRBD2. In germline, CDR1 is SGDLS, CDR2 YYNGEE. The CDR3 runs to 15 residues. V trimming: 4 bases; J trimming: 5 bases; junction bases outside the gene matches: 10. CDR3 loop: CASSPSGGLVHEQYF. CDR3 sequence (DNA): TGTGCCAGCAGCCCCAGCGGGGGGTTGGTACACGAGCAGTACTTC.

In nucleotides, the CDR3 is TGTGCCAGTAGTATAGGGGTACGGACTAGCGTAAACAATGAGCAGTTCTTC. This translates into CASSIGVRTSVNNEQFF. The J gene is TRBJ2-1, the V gene TRBV19; 9 nucleotides agree with TRBD2. Germline V gene data show CDR1 as LNHDA and CDR2 as SQIVND (reference sequence). Losses at the gene ends were 1 base for V and 5 bases for J; bases not matched to a gene: 9. There are 17 residues in the CDR3.

This clone has a handful of counts. This rearrangement joins TRBV6-2 or TRBV6-3 to TRBJ2-7; D is perhaps TRBD2 (5 bases). The CDR3 consists of 14 residues. Trimming removed 5 bases at V and 5 bases at J, with 16 bases between. Germline V CDR1 and CDR2: MNHEY, SVGEGT. DNA of the CDR3: TGTGCCAGCAGTGGGAGTAGACCCATACACGAGCAGTACTTC. This codes for CASSGSRPIHEQYF.

Only a few counts were recorded for this clone. This chain connects TRBV28 to TRBJ1-2; no firm D call. With 2 bases removed from V and 3 bases from J, the gap between germline ends came to 10 bases. The CDR3 loop spans 14 amino acids. Germline CDR1 and CDR2: MDHEN and SYDVKM. In DNA form, the CDR3 reads TGTGCCAGCAGTTTAGGGCCTAAACACTATGGCTACACCTTC. This sequence encodes CASSLGPKHYGYTF.

V and J are TRBV6-5 and TRBJ2-7; D possibly corresponds to TRBD1 (6 bases). The CDR3 has 15 residues. Trimming cost V 5 bases and J 5 bases, with 19 bases left between them. Germline CDR1 reads MNHEY; CDR2 reads SVGAGI. The CDR3 nucleotides are TGTGCCAGCAGTCGAACTAGTATACAGGGCGACGAGCAGTACTTC. Encoded protein: CASSRTSIQGDEQYF.